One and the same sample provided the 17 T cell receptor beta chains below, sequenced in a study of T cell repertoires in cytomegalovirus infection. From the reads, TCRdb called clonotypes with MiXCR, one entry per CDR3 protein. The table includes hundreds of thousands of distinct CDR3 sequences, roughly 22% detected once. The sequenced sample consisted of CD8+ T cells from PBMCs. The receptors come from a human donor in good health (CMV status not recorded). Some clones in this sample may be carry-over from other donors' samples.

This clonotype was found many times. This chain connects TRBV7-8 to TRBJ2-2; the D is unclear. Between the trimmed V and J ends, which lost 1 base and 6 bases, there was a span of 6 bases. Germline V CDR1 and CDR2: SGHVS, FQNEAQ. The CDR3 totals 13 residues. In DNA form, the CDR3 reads TGTGCCAGCAGCTTAGACGCCGCCGGGGAGCTGTTTTTT. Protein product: CASSLDAAGELFF.

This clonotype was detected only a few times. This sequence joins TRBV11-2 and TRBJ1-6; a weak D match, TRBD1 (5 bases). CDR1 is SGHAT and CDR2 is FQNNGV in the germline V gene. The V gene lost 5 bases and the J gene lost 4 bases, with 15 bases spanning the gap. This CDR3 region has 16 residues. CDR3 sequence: CASSDSRTRYNSPLHF. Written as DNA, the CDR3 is TGTGCCAGCAGCGATAGTCGGACAAGGTATAATTCACCCCTCCACTTT. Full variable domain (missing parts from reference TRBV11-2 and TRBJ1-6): EAGVAQSPRYKIIEKRQSVAFWCNPISGHATLYWYQQILGQGPKLLIQFQNNGVVDDSQLPKDRFSAERLKGVDSTLKIQPAKLEDSAVYLCASSDSRTRYNSPLHFGNGTRLTVT.

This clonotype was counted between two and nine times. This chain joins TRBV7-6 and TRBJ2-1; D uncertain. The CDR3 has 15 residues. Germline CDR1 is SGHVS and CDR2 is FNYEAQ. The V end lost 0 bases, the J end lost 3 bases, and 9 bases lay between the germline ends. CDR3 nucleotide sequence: TGTGCCAGCAGCTTAGCGGGGTCCGGCTACAATGAGCAGTTCTTC. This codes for CASSLAGSGYNEQFF.

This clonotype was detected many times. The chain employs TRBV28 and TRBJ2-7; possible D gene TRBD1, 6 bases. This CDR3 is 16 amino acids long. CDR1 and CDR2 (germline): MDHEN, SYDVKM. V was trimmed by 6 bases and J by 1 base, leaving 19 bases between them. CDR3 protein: CASSPEAGVPSYEQYF. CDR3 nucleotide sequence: TGTGCCAGCAGCCCTGAAGCAGGGGTCCCTTCCTACGAGCAGTACTTC.

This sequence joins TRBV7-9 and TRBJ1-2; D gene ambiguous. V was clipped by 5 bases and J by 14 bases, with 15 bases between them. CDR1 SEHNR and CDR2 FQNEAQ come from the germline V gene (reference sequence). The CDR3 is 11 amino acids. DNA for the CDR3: TGTGCCAGCAGCGCAAGAACTTCGGTGACCTTC. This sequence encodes CASSARTSVTF.

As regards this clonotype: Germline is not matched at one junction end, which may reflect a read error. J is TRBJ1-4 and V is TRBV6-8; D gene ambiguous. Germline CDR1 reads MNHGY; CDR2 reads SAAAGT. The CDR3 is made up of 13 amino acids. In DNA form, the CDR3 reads TGTGCCAGCACCCTCGGATCTGGGGAAAACCTGTTTTTT. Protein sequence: CASTLGSGENLFF.

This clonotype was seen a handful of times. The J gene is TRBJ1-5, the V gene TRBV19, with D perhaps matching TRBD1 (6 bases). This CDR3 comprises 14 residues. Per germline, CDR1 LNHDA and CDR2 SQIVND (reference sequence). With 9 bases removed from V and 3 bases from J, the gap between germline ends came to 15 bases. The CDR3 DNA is TGTGCCAGCAACGGAGGACAGATCAATCAGCCCCAGCATTTT. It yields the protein CASNGGQINQPQHF.

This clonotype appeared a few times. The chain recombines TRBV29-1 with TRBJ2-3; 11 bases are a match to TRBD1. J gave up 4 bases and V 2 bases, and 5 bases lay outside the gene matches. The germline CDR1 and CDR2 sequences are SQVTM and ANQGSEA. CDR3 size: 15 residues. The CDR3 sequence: CSVEWTGGRSDTQYF. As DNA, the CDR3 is TGCAGCGTTGAATGGACAGGGGGCAGATCAGATACGCAGTATTTT.

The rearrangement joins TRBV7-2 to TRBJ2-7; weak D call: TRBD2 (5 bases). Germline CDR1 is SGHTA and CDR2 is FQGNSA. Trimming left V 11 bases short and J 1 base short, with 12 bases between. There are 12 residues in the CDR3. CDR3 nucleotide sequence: TGTGCCGTGGTCGGGGATTCCTACGAGCAGTACTTC. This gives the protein CAVVGDSYEQYF.

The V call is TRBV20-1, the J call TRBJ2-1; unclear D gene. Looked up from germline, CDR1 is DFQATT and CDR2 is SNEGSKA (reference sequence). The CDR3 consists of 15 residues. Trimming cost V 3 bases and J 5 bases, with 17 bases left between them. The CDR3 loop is CSARDPDAPHNEQFF. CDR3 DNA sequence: TGCAGTGCTAGGGACCCCGATGCCCCCCACAATGAGCAGTTCTTC.

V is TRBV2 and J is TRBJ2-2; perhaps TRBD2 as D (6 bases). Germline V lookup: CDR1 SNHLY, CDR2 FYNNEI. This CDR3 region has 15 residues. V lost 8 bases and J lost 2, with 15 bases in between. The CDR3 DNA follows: TGTGCCAGCCTTGAGGAGGGTATTAACACCGGGGAGCTGTTTTTT. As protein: CASLEEGINTGELFF.

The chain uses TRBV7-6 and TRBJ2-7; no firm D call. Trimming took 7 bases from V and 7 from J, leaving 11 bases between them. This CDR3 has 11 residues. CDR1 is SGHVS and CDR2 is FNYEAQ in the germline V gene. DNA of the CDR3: TGTGCCAGCACTTGGGGTGTGGAGCAGTACTTC. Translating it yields CASTWGVEQYF.

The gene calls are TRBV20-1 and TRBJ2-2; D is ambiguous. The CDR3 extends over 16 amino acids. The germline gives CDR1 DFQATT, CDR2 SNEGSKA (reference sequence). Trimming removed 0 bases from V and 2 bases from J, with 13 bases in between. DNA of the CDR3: TGCAGTGCTAGAGATCGTGCAACGGCTAACACCGGGGAGCTGTTTTTT. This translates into CSARDRATANTGELFF.

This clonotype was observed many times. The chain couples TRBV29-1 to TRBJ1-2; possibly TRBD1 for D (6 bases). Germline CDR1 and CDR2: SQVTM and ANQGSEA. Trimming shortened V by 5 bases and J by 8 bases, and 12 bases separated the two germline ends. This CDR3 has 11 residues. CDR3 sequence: CSVTGSLGYTF. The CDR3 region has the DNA TGCAGCGTTACAGGGTCCTTAGGCTACACCTTC. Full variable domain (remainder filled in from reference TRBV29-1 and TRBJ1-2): SAVISQKPSRDICQRGTSLTIQCQVDSQVTMMFWYRQQPGQSLTLIATANQGSEATYESGFVIDKFPISRPNLTFSTLTVSNMSPEDSSIYLCSVTGSLGYTFGSGTRLTVV.

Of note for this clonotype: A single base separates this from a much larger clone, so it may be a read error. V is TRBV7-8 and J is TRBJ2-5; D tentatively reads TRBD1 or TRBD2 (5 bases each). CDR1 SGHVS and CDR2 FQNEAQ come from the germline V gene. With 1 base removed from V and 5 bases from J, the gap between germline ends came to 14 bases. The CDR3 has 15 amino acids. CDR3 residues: CASSLGGEPRETQYF. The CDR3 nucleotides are TGTGCCAGCAGCTTAGGAGGGGAACCGCGGGAGACCCAGTACTTC.

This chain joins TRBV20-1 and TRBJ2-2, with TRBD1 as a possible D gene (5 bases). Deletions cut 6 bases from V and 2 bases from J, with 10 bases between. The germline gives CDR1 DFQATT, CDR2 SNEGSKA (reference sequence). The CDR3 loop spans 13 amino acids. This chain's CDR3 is CSAPTENTGELFF. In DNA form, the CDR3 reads TGCAGTGCCCCGACAGAAAACACCGGGGAGCTGTTTTTT.

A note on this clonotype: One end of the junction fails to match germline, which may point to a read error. CDR3 nucleotide sequence: TGCAGCGTGGAAGCGGGGACCCTGTACAATGAGCAGTTCTTC. The encoded protein is CSVEAGTLYNEQFF. The genes are TRBV29-1 and TRBJ2-1; 7 nucleotides match TRBD2. The CDR3 consists of 14 residues. Germline values: CDR1 SQVTM, CDR2 ANQGSEA.